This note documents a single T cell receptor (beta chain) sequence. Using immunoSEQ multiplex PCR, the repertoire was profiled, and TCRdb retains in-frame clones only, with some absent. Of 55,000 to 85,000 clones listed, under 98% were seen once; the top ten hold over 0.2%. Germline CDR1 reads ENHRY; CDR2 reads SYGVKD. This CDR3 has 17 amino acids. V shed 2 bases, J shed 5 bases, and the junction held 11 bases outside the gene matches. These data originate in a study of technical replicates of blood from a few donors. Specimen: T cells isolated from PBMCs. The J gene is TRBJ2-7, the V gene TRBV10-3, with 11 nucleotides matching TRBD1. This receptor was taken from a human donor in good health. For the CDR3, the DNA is TGTGCCATCAGTGAGAACAGGCCGGGACAGGGGGTTGACGAGCAGTACTTC. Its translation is CAISENRPGQGVDEQYF.